Presented here are 24 T cell receptor beta chains from one specimen sequenced in a study of blood T cell repertoires in COVID-19. Repertoires were generated with immunoSEQ multiplex PCR, while TCRdb's copy carries only in-frame clones and drops some. Of 130,000 or so clones in the sample, about 87% are singletons; the top ten hold about 9.3%. Material for sequencing was peripheral blood. These receptors were collected from a man aged 50 to 59 with acute or convalescent COVID-19.

The chain combines TRBV7-2 with TRBJ1-4, with unresolved D. This CDR3 has 15 residues. Trimming took 2 bases from V and 6 from J, leaving 13 bases between them. CDR1 is SGHTA, CDR2 FQGNSA, per germline. In nucleotides, the CDR3 is TGTGCCAGCAGCTTATCAGGAGGGCTCGATGAAAAACTGTTTTTT. This sequence encodes CASSLSGGLDEKLFF.

The chain combines TRBV6-5 with TRBJ2-5; D is unresolved. The length of the CDR3 is 11 residues. V was pared by 4 bases and J by 7 bases, with 7 bases between. Per the germline V gene, CDR1 is MNHEY and CDR2 is SVGAGI. This chain's CDR3 is CASSSIGTQYF. The CDR3 DNA reads TGTGCCAGCAGTTCTATCGGGACCCAGTACTTC.

The V and J genes are TRBV10-1 and TRBJ2-1; TRBD2 is a possible D gene (7 bases). Germline V gives CDR1 WNHNN, CDR2 SYGVQD (reference sequence). The CDR3 sequence is 18 residues long. V was cut by 0 bases and J by 0 bases, with 15 bases left in between. Here the CDR3 DNA reads TGCGCCAGCAGTGAGTCTGGGGGGGGGCTTGGCTCCTACAATGAGCAGTTCTTC. Protein sequence: CASSESGGGLGSYNEQFF.

This sequence joins TRBV6-5 and TRBJ1-5; no definite D call. V lost 6 bases to trimming and J lost 4 bases, with 16 bases between them. Per the germline V gene, CDR1 is MNHEY and CDR2 is SVGAGI. CDR3 length equals 15 residues. The CDR3 DNA sequence: TGTGCCAGCAGCCCCGCGGGGATCGATAATCAGCCCCAGCATTTT. This encodes CASSPAGIDNQPQHF.

V and J are TRBV5-1 and TRBJ1-1; 7 nucleotides match TRBD1. The CDR3 totals 15 residues. Germline CDR1 reads SGHRS; CDR2 reads YFSETQ. Trimming took 0 bases from V and 4 from J; bases not matched to a gene: 6. The CDR3 DNA reads TGCGCCAGCAGCTTGGCAGGGGGGCAGGGCACTGAAGCTTTCTTT. Protein product: CASSLAGGQGTEAFF.

The CDR3 nucleotides are TGTGCCAGCAGCCCGAGGGCAGGGGGTGACTACGAGCAGTACTTC. Its translation: CASSPRAGGDYEQYF. The rearrangement links TRBV3-1 (or the pseudogene TRBV3-2) to TRBJ2-7; 7 bases match TRBD1. J was trimmed by 3 bases and V by 4 bases; bases with no gene match: 9. In germline, CDR1 is LGHDT, CDR2 YNNKEL (reference sequence). The CDR3 runs 15 residues.

The rearrangement uses TRBV19 and TRBJ1-3; 10 bases map to TRBD1. This CDR3 is 16 amino acids long. The trim removed 3 bases at V and 0 bases at J, leaving 2 bases unmatched. Looked up from germline, CDR1 is LNHDA and CDR2 is SQIVND (reference sequence). In DNA form, the CDR3 reads TGTGCCAGTAGTATGGGACAGGGGATCTCTGGAAACACCATATATTTT. It translates to CASSMGQGISGNTIYF.

This chain uses TRBV13 with TRBJ2-5; D might be TRBD2 (6 bases). Germline CDR1 PRHDT, CDR2 FYEKMQ (reference sequence). Trimming took 8 bases from V and 4 from J, leaving 20 bases between them. This CDR3 has 15 residues. The CDR3 sequence: CASSNPGRAGETQYF. In DNA, the CDR3 is TGTGCCAGCTCCAACCCGGGCCGAGCGGGAGAGACCCAGTACTTC.

V is TRBV19 and J is TRBJ1-5; D not certain. Looked up from germline, CDR1 is LNHDA and CDR2 is SQIVND (reference sequence). This CDR3 region has 13 residues. The CDR3 region has the DNA TGTGCTGCGGCACCGTCGGTGTGGGAGCCCCAGCATTTT. Protein product: CAAAPSVWEPQHF.

CDR3 loop: CASRDRAGGYTF. As DNA, the CDR3 is TGTGCCAGCAGAGACAGGGCAGGGGGCTACACCTTC. This chain uses TRBV12-3 or TRBV12-4 with TRBJ1-2; 7 bases are a match to TRBD1. The CDR3 runs 12 residues. The ends lost 6 bases at V and 8 bases at J; junction bases unmatched: 6.

V usage is TRBV30 and J usage is TRBJ2-7; a possible D gene is TRBD1 (5 bases). Trimming removed 1 base from V and 5 bases from J, with 12 bases in between. Germline CDR1 reads GTSNPN; CDR2 reads SVGIG (reference sequence). This CDR3 is built from 13 residues. CDR3 protein: CAWSAGFVNEQYF. The CDR3 DNA follows: TGTGCCTGGAGTGCAGGGTTTGTGAACGAGCAGTACTTC.

The chain has TRBV27 and TRBJ2-7, with D possibly being TRBD2 (5 bases). With 5 bases removed from V and 8 bases from J, the gap between germline ends came to 25 bases. The CDR3 is 16 residues long. Germline V gives CDR1 MNHEY, CDR2 SMNVEV (reference sequence). The CDR3 loop reads CASSPPGSLTAVQQYF. CDR3 nucleotides: TGTGCCAGCAGTCCCCCGGGGAGCCTCACTGCTGTTCAGCAGTACTTC.

In its sample, this clone was seen once. The rearrangement uses TRBV9 and TRBJ1-3; D is undetermined. This CDR3 region has 19 residues. Trimming removed 4 bases at V and 0 bases at J, with 23 bases between. The V gene's germline CDR1 is SGDLS and CDR2 YYNGEE. CDR3 bases: TGTGCCAGCAGCCCGAACCCTTATTGGGCAGACATCTCTGGAAACACCATATATTTT. It specifies CASSPNPYWADISGNTIYF.

The CDR3 region is CASSLIGTSSYNEQFF. The CDR3 DNA reads TGCGCCAGCAGCCTGATAGGGACATCCTCCTACAATGAGCAGTTCTTC. This sequence joins TRBV4-1 and TRBJ2-1; maybe TRBD1 (6 bases). The CDR3 length is 16 residues. V lost 4 bases to trimming and J lost 0 bases, with 13 bases between them. Per germline, CDR1 MGHRA and CDR2 YSYEKL.

This clone has only one observation. The genes are TRBV6-5 and TRBJ1-1; 7 nucleotides agree with TRBD1. The CDR3 contains 15 residues. Germline CDR1 and CDR2: MNHEY and SVGAGI. Trimming cost V 5 bases and J 4 bases; bases outside gene matches: 10. The CDR3 region has the DNA TGTGCCAGCAGTCCCCTGACAGGGTTCGTCACTGAAGCTTTCTTT. Translating gives CASSPLTGFVTEAFF.

The V call is TRBV3-1 (or the pseudogene TRBV3-2), the J call TRBJ2-5; 7 bases are shared with TRBD1. V lost 3 bases and J lost 2; bases outside the gene matches: 15. Looked up from germline, CDR1 is LGHDT and CDR2 is YNNKEL (reference sequence). This CDR3 contains 18 residues. The CDR3 region is CASSHAGTESPRQETQYF. For the CDR3, the DNA is TGTGCCAGCAGCCATGCCGGGACAGAAAGTCCCCGGCAAGAGACCCAGTACTTC.

V is TRBV27 and J is TRBJ1-1, with a possible D match to TRBD1 (6 bases). Trimming left V 9 bases short and J 5 bases short, with 22 bases between. This CDR3 comprises 15 residues. The germline V gene has CDR1 MNHEY and CDR2 SMNVEV (reference sequence). CDR3 in amino acids: CASYPTGGARTEAFF. CDR3 coding DNA: TGTGCCAGTTATCCTACGGGGGGGGCTCGGACTGAAGCTTTCTTT.

The CDR3 DNA follows: TGTGCCAGCAGCCAAGCTCTAGCGGGCATCTACGAGCAGTACTTC. It yields the protein CASSQALAGIYEQYF. The V and J genes are TRBV3-1 (or the pseudogene TRBV3-2) and TRBJ2-7; 8 bases map to TRBD2. V lost 1 base and J lost 3; bases outside the gene matches: 5. Per germline, CDR1 LGHDT and CDR2 YNNKEL (reference sequence). CDR3 length equals 15 residues.

V usage is TRBV5-1 and J usage is TRBJ2-1; 10 bases line up with TRBD2. Trimming at V came to 4 bases and at J to 4 bases, leaving 11 bases not matched to a gene. CDR1 is SGHRS, CDR2 YFSETQ, per germline. The CDR3 sequence is 17 residues long. CDR3 nucleotides: TGCGCCAGCAGCGTCTCGCCGGGACTAGCGAGGTACAATGAGCAGTTCTTC. It translates to CASSVSPGLARYNEQFF.

The gene calls are TRBV9 and TRBJ2-1; TRBD2 aligns across 11 bases. The CDR3 contains 15 residues. V gave up 3 bases and J gave up 9 bases; unmatched junction bases: 8. CDR1 is SGDLS and CDR2 is YYNGEE in the germline V gene. The CDR3 DNA reads TGTGCCAGCAGCGACCTAGCGGGAGGTCTTGGTGAGCAGTTCTTC. Translation: CASSDLAGGLGEQFF.

The gene calls are TRBV5-1 and TRBJ1-6; D remains ambiguous. This CDR3 contains 14 residues. Trimming stripped 2 bases from V and 6 bases from J, with 9 bases between. The germline gives CDR1 SGHRS, CDR2 YFSETQ. The CDR3 DNA is TGCGCCAGCAGCTTTTCAGGAATTAATTCACCCCTCCACTTT. Translating gives CASSFSGINSPLHF. Full variable domain (rest looked up from reference TRBV5-1 and TRBJ1-6): KAGVTQTPRYLIKTRGQQVTLSCSPISGHRSVSWYQQTPGQGLQFLFEYFSETQRNKGNFPGRFSGRQFSNSRSEMNVSTLELGDSALYLCASSFSGINSPLHFGNGTRLTVT.

This clone was detected once. The V call is TRBV5-1, the J call TRBJ1-1; 8 nucleotides line up with TRBD1. Germline values: CDR1 SGHRS, CDR2 YFSETQ. CDR3 size: 16 residues. With 2 bases clipped from V and 3 bases from J, the junction kept 9 bases outside the gene matches. CDR3 DNA: TGCGCCAGCAGCTTTAAAAACAGGGGGTTATACACTGAAGCTTTCTTT. This encodes CASSFKNRGLYTEAFF.

This chain joins TRBV6-5 and TRBJ1-4; 9 nucleotides align to TRBD1. Trimming at V came to 5 bases and at J to 8 bases, leaving 6 bases not matched to a gene. This CDR3 spans 14 amino acids. Germline values: CDR1 MNHEY, CDR2 SVGAGI. CDR3 amino acids: CASSPRTGVEKLFF. CDR3 coding DNA: TGTGCCAGCAGTCCAAGGACAGGGGTGGAAAAACTGTTTTTT.

This chain connects TRBV5-5 to TRBJ2-2; D is ambiguous. The germline CDR1 and CDR2 sequences are SGHKS and YYEKEE (reference sequence). Trimming removed 2 bases from V and 6 bases from J, with 5 bases in between. The CDR3 spans 12 residues. The CDR3 bases are TGTGCCAGCAGCTTCTACTCCGGGGAGCTGTTTTTT. The encoded protein is CASSFYSGELFF.